Detailed here is one T cell receptor (beta chain). What it recognizes is unknown. The entry originates in a study of OX40 agonist ivuxolimab in advanced cancers. Study at large: Three dose-escalation patients had partial responses: one with hepatocellular carcinoma and two with cutaneous melanoma. Study-wide results and caveats: Clonal expansion from baseline to week 6 occurred in both CD4+ and CD8+ T cells. Not determined was the antigen specificity of the expanded peripheral T cells.

CDR1 LGHNA and CDR2 YNFKEQ come from the germline V gene. Trimming pared 4 bases from V and 2 bases from J, leaving 13 bases between. CDR3 length: 15 residues. Clones were sequenced by immunoSEQ multiplex PCR, and TCRdb holds only the in-frame ones, with some missing. The table records approximately 76,000 clones, approximately 95% of them present only once. The chain recombines TRBV4-2 with TRBJ2-3; D unresolved. Sequenced here: CD4+ or CD8+ T cells sorted from blood, sampled in a trial of the OX40 agonist ivuxolimab. This sequence was found in an adult with an advanced solid tumor such as melanoma, head and neck, liver or kidney cancer. In DNA form, the CDR3 reads TGTGCCAGCAGCCTTAAATCGGACCTCACAGATACGCAGTATTTT. Translation gives CASSLKSDLTDTQYF.